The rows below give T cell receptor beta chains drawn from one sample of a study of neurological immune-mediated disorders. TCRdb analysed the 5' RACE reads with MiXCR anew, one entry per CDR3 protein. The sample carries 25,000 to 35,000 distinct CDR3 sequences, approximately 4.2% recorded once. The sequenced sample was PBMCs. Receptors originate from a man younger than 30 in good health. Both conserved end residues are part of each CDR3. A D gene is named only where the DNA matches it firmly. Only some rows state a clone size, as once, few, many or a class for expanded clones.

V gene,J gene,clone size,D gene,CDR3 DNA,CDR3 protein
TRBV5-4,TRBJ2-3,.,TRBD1,TGTGCCAGCAGCAGGGGACAGGGGAAGGTTACGCAGTATTTT,CASSRGQGKVTQYF
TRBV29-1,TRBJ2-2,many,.,TGCAGCGTAAGGGGTCCCGCCGGGGAGCTGTTTTTT,CSVRGPAGELFF
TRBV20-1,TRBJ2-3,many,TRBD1,TGCAGTGCCGTGGACAGGGGCGCCAGCACAGATACGCAGTATTTT,CSAVDRGASTDTQYF
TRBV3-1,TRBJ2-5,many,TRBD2,TGTGCCAGCAGCCAAGCGGGGGGGCCCGAAGAGACCCAGTACTTC,CASSQAGGPEETQYF
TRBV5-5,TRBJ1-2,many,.,TGTGCCAGCAGTGGTTCCCAGAACCGCTATGGCTACACCTTC,CASSGSQNRYGYTF
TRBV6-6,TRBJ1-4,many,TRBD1,TGTGCCAGCAGTTACGCCGACAGGGGGTATGAAAAACTGTTTTTT,CASSYADRGYEKLFF
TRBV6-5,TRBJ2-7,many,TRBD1,TGTGCCAGCATCGCTACATCGACAGGGCGTAGAAGCGAGCAGTACTTC,CASIATSTGRRSEQYF
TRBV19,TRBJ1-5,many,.,TGTGCCAGTAGTACCGAAGACCTATATCAGCCCCAGCATTTT,CASSTEDLYQPQHF
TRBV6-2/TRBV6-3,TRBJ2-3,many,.,TGTGCCAGCAGCGAAAACAGGGCCCGTAAATATTTT,CASSENRARKYF
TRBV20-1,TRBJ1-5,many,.,TGCAGTGCTTCCCAGGGAGGTGGATCCGAGCCCCAGCATTTT,CSASQGGGSEPQHF
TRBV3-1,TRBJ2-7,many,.,TGTGCCAGCAGCCAAGATGGAGGCGGGTTCTACGAGCAGTACTTC,CASSQDGGGFYEQYF
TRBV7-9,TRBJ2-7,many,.,TGTGCCAGCAGCTGGGACAATATGGACGAGCAGTACTTC,CASSWDNMDEQYF
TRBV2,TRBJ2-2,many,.,TGTGCCAGCAGAAACAGGGAAATTTATACCGGGGAGCTGTTTTTT,CASRNREIYTGELFF
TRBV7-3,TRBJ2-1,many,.,TGTGCCAGCAGCTTAAACGGGGGCCTGTACAATGAGCAGTTCTTC,CASSLNGGLYNEQFF
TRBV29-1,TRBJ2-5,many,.,TGCAGCGTTGGTCAGGCGGCGGAAGAGACCCAGTACTTC,CSVGQAAEETQYF
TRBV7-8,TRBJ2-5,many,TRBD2,TGTGCCAGCAGCGGTAGCGGGGGGCCACAAGAGACCCAGTACTTC,CASSGSGGPQETQYF
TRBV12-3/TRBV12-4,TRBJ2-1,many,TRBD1,TGTGCCAGCAGTGGGACAGACAATGAGCAGTTCTTC,CASSGTDNEQFF
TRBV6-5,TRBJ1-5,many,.,TGTGCCAGCAGCCTGACTTGGACAGCTAATCAGCCCCAGCATTTT,CASSLTWTANQPQHF
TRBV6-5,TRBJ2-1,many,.,TGTGCCAGCAGTTACTCGACTGGCAATGAGCAGTTCTTC,CASSYSTGNEQFF
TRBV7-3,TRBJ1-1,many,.,TGTGCCAGCAGCCCTGGCCGAAGGACTGAAGCTTTCTTT,CASSPGRRTEAFF
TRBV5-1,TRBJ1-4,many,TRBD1,TGCGCCAGCAGCTTGACAGGGGCTAATGAAAAACTGTTTTTT,CASSLTGANEKLFF
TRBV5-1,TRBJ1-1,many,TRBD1,TGCGCCAGCAGCTCGACAGGGGGTATGAACACTGAAGCTTTCTTT,CASSSTGGMNTEAFF
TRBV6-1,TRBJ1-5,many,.,TGTGCCAGCAGTGAAAGGAGCAATCAGCCCCAGCATTTT,CASSERSNQPQHF
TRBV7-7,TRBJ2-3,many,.,TGTGCTAGCAGCTCGTCCCTCGGAACAGATACGCAGTATTTT,CASSSSLGTDTQYF
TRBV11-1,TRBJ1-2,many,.,TGTGCCAGCAGCTTAGGCGCCTTCTACACCTTC,CASSLGAFYTF
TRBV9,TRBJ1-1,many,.,TGTGCCAGCAGCGTAGATGGGGACAACACTGAAGCTTTCTTT,CASSVDGDNTEAFF
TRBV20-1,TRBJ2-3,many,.,TGCAGTGCTAGACCAGGACGCACAGATACGCAGTATTTT,CSARPGRTDTQYF
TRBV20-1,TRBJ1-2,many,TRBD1,TGCAGTGCTAGGCCCGCAGGGGGCGGCAACTATGGCTACACCTTC,CSARPAGGGNYGYTF
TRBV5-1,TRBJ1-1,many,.,TGCGCCAGCAGCCGGGACTCTGGGGACACTGAAGCTTTCTTT,CASSRDSGDTEAFF
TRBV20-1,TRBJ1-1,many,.,TGCAGTGCTTATGGGGGGCTGAGCACTGAAGCTTTCTTT,CSAYGGLSTEAFF
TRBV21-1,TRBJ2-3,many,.,TGTGCCAGCAGCACTAAATTGCGGGGGGCCGCAGATACGCAGTATTTT,CASSTKLRGAADTQYF
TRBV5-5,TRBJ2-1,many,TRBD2,TGTGCCAGCAGCCGACAGGGACTAGCGGGGAATGAGCAGTTCTTC,CASSRQGLAGNEQFF
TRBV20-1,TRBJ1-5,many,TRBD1,TGCAGTGCTTTGAGACAGGGTGGGATGGGCAATCAGCCCCAGCATTTT,CSALRQGGMGNQPQHF
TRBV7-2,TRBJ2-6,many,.,TGTGCCAGCAGCATTCAGGGTAGTGGGGCCAACGTCCTGACTTTC,CASSIQGSGANVLTF
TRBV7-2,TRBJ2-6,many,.,TGTGCCAGCAGGGGATCTGGGGCCAACGTCCTGACTTTC,CASRGSGANVLTF
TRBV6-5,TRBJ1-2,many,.,TGTGCCAGCAGTTCGGGGTTTGGCTACACCTTC,CASSSGFGYTF
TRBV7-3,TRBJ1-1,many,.,TGTGCCAGCAGCTTATCTGGGGGCACTGAAGCTTTCTTT,CASSLSGGTEAFF
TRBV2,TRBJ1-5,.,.,TGTGCCAGCAGTAGAAAGGGGAATCAGCCCCAGCATTTT,CASSRKGNQPQHF
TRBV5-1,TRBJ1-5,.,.,TGCGCCAGCAGCTTGGCCGGGGGGGGCCGTCAGCCCCAGCATTTT,CASSLAGGGRQPQHF
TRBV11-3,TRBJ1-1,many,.,TGTGCCAGCAGCTCCCATCGGGGAGACACTGAAGCTTTCTTT,CASSSHRGDTEAFF
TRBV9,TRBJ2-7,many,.,TGTGCCAGCAGCGTATCCCCAGGGGCTTCCTACGAGCAGTACTTC,CASSVSPGASYEQYF
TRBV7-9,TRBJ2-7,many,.,TGTGCCAGCAGCTTAGAGCCAGGTAGCTCCTACGAGCAGTACTTC,CASSLEPGSSYEQYF
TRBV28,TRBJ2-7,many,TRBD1,TGTGCCAGCAGTTCCCGGGACAGCTACGAGCAGTACTTC,CASSSRDSYEQYF
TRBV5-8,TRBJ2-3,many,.,TGTGCCAGCAGCTGGTTAGCAACAGATACGCAGTATTTT,CASSWLATDTQYF
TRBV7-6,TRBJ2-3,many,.,TGTGCCAGCAGCTTCCAGGGGCGCGGGGGCACAGATACGCAGTATTTT,CASSFQGRGGTDTQYF
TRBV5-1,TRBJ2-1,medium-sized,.,TGCGCCAGCAGCTTGGAGTTAGCCCTAGACAATGAGCAGTTCTTC,CASSLELALDNEQFF